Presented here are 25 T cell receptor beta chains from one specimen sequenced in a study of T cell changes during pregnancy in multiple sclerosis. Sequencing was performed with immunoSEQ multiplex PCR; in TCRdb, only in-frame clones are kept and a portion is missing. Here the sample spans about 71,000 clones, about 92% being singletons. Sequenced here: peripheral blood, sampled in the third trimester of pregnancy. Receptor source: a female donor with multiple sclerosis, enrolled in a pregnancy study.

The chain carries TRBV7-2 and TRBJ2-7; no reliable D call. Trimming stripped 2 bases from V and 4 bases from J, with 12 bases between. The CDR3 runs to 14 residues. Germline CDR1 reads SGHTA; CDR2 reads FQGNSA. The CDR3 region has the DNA TGTGCCAGCAGCTTACGCTCGTACAATTACGAGCAGTACTTC. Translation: CASSLRSYNYEQYF.

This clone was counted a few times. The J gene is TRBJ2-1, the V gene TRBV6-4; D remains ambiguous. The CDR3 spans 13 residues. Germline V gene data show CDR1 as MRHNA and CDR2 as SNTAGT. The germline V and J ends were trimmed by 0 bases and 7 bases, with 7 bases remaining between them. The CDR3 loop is CASSDSEQNEQFF. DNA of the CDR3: TGTGCCAGCAGTGACTCGGAGCAGAATGAGCAGTTCTTC.

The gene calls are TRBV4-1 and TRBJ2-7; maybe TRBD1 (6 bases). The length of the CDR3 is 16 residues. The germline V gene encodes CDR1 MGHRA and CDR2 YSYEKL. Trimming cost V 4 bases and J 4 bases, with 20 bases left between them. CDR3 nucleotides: TGCGCCAGCAGCCGGGAGTCGGCAGGGGCAAGGTACGAGCAGTACTTC. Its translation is CASSRESAGARYEQYF.

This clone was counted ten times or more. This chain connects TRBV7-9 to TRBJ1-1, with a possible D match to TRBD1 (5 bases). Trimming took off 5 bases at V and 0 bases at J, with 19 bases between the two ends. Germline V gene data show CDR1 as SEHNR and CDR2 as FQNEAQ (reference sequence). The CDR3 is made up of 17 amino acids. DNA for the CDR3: TGTGCCAGCAGCCCCGGGGGGGGAGGATTCATGAACACTGAAGCTTTCTTT. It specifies CASSPGGGGFMNTEAFF.

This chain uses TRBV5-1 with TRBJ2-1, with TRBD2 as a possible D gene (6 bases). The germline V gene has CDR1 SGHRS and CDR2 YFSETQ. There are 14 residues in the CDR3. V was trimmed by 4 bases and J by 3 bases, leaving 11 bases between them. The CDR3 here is CASSGRLVYNEQFF. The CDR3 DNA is TGCGCCAGCAGCGGAAGACTAGTCTACAATGAGCAGTTCTTC.

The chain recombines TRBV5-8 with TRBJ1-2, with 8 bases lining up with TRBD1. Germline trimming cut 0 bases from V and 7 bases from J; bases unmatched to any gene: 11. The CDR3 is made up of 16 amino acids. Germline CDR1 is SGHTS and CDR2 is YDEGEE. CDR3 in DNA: TGTGCCAGCAGCTTGGAGAAGGGGCAGGGGGCGATTGGCTACACCTTC. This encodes CASSLEKGQGAIGYTF.

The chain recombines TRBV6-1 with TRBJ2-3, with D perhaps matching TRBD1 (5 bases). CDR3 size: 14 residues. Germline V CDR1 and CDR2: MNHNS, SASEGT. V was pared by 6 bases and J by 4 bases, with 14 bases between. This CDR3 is CASRDKGFADTQYF. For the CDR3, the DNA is TGTGCCAGCAGGGACAAGGGGTTCGCAGATACGCAGTATTTT.

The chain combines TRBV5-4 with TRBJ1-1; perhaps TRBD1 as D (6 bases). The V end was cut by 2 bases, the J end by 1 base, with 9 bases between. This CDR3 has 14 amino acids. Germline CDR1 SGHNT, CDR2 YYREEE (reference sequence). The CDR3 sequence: CASSFQGRNTEAFF. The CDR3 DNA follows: TGTGCCAGCAGCTTTCAGGGGAGGAACACTGAAGCTTTCTTT.

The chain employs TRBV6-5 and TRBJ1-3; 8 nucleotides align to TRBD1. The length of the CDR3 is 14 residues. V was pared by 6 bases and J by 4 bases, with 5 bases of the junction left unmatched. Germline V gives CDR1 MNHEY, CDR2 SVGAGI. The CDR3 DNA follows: TGTGCCAGCAGATCGGGGACAGGCGGAAACACCATATATTTT. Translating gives CASRSGTGGNTIYF.

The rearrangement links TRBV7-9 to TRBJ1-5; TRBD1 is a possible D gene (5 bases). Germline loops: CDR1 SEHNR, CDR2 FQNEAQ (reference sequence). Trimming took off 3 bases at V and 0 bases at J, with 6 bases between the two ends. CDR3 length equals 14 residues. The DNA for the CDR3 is TGTGCCAGCAGCTTCAGGGATAGCAATCAGCCCCAGCATTTT. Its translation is CASSFRDSNQPQHF. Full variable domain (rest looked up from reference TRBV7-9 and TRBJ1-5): DTGVSQNPRHKITKRGQNVTFRCDPISEHNRLYWYRQTLGQGPEFLTYFQNEAQLEKSRLLSDRFSAERPKGSFSTLEIQRTEQGDSAMYLCASSFRDSNQPQHFGDGTRLSIL.

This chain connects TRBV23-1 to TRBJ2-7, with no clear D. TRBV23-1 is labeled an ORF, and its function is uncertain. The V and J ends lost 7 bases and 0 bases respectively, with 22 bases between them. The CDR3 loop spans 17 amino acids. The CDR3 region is CASTPHLTLHLSYEQYF. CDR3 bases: TGCGCCAGCACTCCACACCTGACTTTACACCTCTCCTACGAGCAGTACTTC.

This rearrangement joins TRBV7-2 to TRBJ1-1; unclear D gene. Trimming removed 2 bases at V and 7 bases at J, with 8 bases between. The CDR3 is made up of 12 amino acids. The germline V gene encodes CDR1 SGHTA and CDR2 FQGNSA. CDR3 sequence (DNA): TGTGCCAGCAGCTTAAGCGGGCGTGAAGCTTTCTTT. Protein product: CASSLSGREAFF.

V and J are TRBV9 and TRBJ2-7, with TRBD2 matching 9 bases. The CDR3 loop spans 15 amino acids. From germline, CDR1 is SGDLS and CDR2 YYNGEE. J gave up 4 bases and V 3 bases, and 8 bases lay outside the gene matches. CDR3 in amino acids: CASSESIAGAYEQYF. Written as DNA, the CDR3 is TGTGCCAGCAGCGAATCAATAGCGGGAGCGTACGAGCAGTACTTC.

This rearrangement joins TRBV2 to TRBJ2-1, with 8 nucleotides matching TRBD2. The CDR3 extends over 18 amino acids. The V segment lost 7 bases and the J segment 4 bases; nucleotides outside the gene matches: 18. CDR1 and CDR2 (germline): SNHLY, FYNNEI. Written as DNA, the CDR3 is TGTGCCAGCAAGGGCCTCCGATCCTCCGGGAGGGGATACAATGAGCAGTTCTTC. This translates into CASKGLRSSGRGYNEQFF.

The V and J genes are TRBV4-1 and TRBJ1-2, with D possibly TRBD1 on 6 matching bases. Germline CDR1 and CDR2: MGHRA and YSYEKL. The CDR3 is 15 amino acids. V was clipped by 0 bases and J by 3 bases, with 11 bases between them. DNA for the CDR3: TGCGCCAGCAGCCAAGATAGAGACAGGCACTATGGCTACACCTTC. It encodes CASSQDRDRHYGYTF.

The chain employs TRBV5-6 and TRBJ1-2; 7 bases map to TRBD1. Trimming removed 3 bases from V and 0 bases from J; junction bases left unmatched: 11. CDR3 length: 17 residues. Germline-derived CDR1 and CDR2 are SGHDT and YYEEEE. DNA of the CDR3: TGTGCCAGCAGCTCTATGACAGGGAATGTAGCTAACTATGGCTACACCTTC. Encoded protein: CASSSMTGNVANYGYTF.

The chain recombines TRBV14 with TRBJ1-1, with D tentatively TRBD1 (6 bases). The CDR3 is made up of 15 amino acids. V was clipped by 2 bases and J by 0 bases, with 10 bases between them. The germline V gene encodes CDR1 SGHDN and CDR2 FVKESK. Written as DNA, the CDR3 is TGTGCCAGCAGCCAACGGACAGTACTGAACACTGAAGCTTTCTTT. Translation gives CASSQRTVLNTEAFF.

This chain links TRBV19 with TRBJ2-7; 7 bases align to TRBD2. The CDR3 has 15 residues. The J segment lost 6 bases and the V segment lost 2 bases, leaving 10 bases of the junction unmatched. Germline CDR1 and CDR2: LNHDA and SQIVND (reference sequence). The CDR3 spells CASSISREASTEQYF. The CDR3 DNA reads TGTGCCAGTAGTATATCCCGGGAGGCTAGCACCGAGCAGTACTTC.

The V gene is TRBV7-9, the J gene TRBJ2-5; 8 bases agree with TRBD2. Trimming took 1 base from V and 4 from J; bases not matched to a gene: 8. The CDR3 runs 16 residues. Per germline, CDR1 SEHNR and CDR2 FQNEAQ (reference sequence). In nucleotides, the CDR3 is TGTGCCAGCAGCTTAGTTAGCGGGGTCGAGCGAGAGACCCAGTACTTC. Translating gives CASSLVSGVERETQYF.

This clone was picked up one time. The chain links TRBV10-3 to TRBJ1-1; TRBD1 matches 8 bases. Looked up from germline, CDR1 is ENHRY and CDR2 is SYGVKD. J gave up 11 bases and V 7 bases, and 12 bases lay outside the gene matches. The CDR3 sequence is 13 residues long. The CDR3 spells CAITGTGLGGAFF. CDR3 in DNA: TGTGCCATCACGGGGACAGGCCTCGGCGGTGCTTTCTTT.

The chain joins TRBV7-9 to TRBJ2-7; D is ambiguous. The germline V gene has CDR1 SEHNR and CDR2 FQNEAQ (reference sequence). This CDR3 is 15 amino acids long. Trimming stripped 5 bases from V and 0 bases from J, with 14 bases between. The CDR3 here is CASSRSERLSYEQYF. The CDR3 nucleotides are TGTGCCAGCAGCAGGAGCGAAAGACTCTCCTACGAGCAGTACTTC. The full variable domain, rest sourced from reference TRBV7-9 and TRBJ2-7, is DTGVSQNPRHKITKRGQNVTFRCDPISEHNRLYWYRQTLGQGPEFLTYFQNEAQLEKSRLLSDRFSAERPKGSFSTLEIQRTEQGDSAMYLCASSRSERLSYEQYFGPGTRLTVT.

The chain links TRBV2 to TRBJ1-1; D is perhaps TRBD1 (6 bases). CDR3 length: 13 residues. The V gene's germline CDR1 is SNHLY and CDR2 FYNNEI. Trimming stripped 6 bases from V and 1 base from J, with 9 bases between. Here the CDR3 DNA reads TGTGCCAGCAGGCACAGGGAGAACACTGAAGCTTTCTTT. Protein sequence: CASRHRENTEAFF.

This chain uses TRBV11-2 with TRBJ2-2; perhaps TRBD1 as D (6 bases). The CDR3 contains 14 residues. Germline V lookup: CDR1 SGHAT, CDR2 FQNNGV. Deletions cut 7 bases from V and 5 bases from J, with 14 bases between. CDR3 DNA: TGTGCCAGCACCGGACAGTGGTGGACCGGGGAGCTGTTTTTT. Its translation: CASTGQWWTGELFF.

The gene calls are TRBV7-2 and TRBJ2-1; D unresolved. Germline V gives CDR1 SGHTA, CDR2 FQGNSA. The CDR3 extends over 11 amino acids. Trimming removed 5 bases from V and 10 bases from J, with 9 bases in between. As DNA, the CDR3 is TGTGCCAGCAGCGGTCGGGTGGAGCAGTTCTTC. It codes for CASSGRVEQFF.

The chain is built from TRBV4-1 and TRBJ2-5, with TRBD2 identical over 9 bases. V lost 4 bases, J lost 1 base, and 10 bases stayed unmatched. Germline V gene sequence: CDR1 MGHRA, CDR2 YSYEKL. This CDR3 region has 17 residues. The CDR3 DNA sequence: TGCGCCAGCAGCCCCGGACTAGCGCCTAGAGTCCAAGAGACCCAGTACTTC. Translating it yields CASSPGLAPRVQETQYF.